The T cell receptor beta chain described here comes from a study of cytomegalovirus exposure and HLA in healthy donors. General study points: Reportedly, diagnosis of cytomegalovirus status by the classifier showed high specificity and sensitivity. The study put under 200 TCR beta chains on its list as cytomegalovirus-associated.

The CDR3 is 15 residues long. V lost 5 bases and J lost 8; bases outside the gene matches: 14. Germline V CDR1 and CDR2: SNHLY, FYNNEI. In regard to this clone: Its target is not known.

Here immunoSEQ multiplex PCR was the method, and the copy in TCRdb shows in-frame clones only, minus some. The data contain 100,000 to 150,000 clones, nearly 90% of them singletons. Sequencing was carried out using PBMCs. The receptor was derived from a woman aged 18-29 years in good health and CMV-seronegative. This chain links TRBV2 with TRBJ2-7; 8 bases are shared with TRBD2. The chain's CDR3 is CASSPDGGAFMKQYF. CDR3 sequence (DNA): TGTGCCAGCAGTCCAGACGGGGGGGCATTTATGAAGCAGTACTTC.